This TCR beta chain was observed in a study of OX40 agonist ivuxolimab in advanced cancers. Across the whole study: Each dose-escalation patient presented with hepatocellular carcinoma, melanoma, renal cell or head and neck cancer. Regarding the study as a whole: Expanded clones were, on average, more numerous among CD8+ T cells than CD4+.

In regard to this clone: Its antigen is not known.

V lost 3 bases to trimming and J lost 4 bases; unmatched junction nucleotides: 9. There are 15 residues in the CDR3. The germline V gene encodes CDR1 SGDLS and CDR2 YYNGEE. Some clones are missing from TCRdb's copy, which holds only in-frame ones; the method was immunoSEQ multiplex PCR. In the table there are 91,000 or so clones, less than 95% of which are singletons. Patients had blood sampled at baseline and again on cycle 4 day 1 and cycle 7 day 1. The sample in question was CD4+ or CD8+ T cells sorted from blood, obtained in a trial of the OX40 agonist ivuxolimab. The J gene is TRBJ1-2, the V gene TRBV9, with 7 positions matching TRBD1. The receptor was isolated from an adult with an advanced solid tumor such as melanoma, head and neck, liver or kidney cancer. The chain's CDR3 is CASSGGQALVYGYTF. DNA of the CDR3: TGTGCCAGCAGCGGAGGACAGGCCCTTGTCTATGGCTACACCTTC. The whole variable domain, filled in from reference TRBV9 and TRBJ1-2, reads DSGVTQTPKHLITATGQRVTLRCSPRSGDLSVYWYQQSLDQGLQFLIQYYNGEERAKGNILERFSAQQFPDLHSELNLSSLELGDSALYFCASSGGQALVYGYTFGSGTRLTVV.